The entry below describes one T cell receptor beta chain. Here immunoSEQ multiplex PCR was the method, and the copy in TCRdb shows in-frame clones only, minus some. The repertoire consists of 20,000 to 25,000 clones, with about 89% occurring once and the leading ten covering around 6.9%. The entry originates in a study of T cell changes during pregnancy in multiple sclerosis. The CDR3 spans 17 residues. Deletions cut 5 bases from V and 5 bases from J, with 22 bases between. CDR1 and CDR2 (germline): SNHLY, FYNNEI. Sequenced here: CD8+ T cells from peripheral blood mononuclear cells, sampled in the first trimester of pregnancy. The receptor's source is a female donor with multiple sclerosis, enrolled in a pregnancy study. This sequence joins TRBV2 and TRBJ1-5; D ambiguous. CDR3 bases: TGTGCCAGCAGTCCTTATCAACTACTCCCCCTGTATCAGCCCCAGCATTTT. Protein: CASSPYQLLPLYQPQHF.